The next 27 T cell receptor beta chains were all read from a single sample in a study of T cell responses to AZD1222 COVID-19 vaccine. The assay was immunoSEQ multiplex PCR, and TCRdb's table has in-frame clones only and misses some. The table lists 25,000 to 35,000 clones, 93% of them singletons. Sequences were derived from peripheral blood, sampled on day 0 of AZD1222 vaccination. Receptor source: an adult in good health.

This clone came up once. The CDR3: CASSQDLYGSSGANVLTF. The CDR3 DNA follows: TGTGCCAGCAGCCAAGATCTTTACGGGAGCTCTGGGGCCAACGTCCTGACTTTC. V and J are TRBV3-1 (or the pseudogene TRBV3-2) and TRBJ2-6; TRBD2 might be the D (6 bases). V lost 0 bases and J 0 bases, leaving 12 bases between the germline ends. CDR1 and CDR2 (germline): LGHDT, YNNKEL (reference sequence). The CDR3 covers 18 residues.

The genes are TRBV7-9 and TRBJ2-4, with 10 bases aligning to TRBD1. CDR1 and CDR2 from the germline V gene are SEHNR and FQNEAQ (reference sequence). The CDR3 spans 15 residues. J lost 1 base, V lost 5 bases, and 2 bases had no gene match. The CDR3 sequence: CASSMGQGAKNIQYF. CDR3 DNA: TGTGCCAGCAGCATGGGACAGGGGGCCAAAAACATTCAGTACTTC.

The chain is built from TRBV30 and TRBJ1-2; 11 positions agree with TRBD1. CDR1 is GTSNPN and CDR2 is SVGIG in the germline V gene (reference sequence). Trimming at V came to 7 bases and at J to 7 bases, leaving 5 bases not matched to a gene. This CDR3 contains 12 residues. The CDR3 nucleotides read TGTGCCTACCTGGGACAGGGGGGTGGCTACACCTTC. Its translation: CAYLGQGGGYTF.

The chain has TRBV11-2 and TRBJ2-7; perhaps TRBD1 as D (6 bases). V was shortened by 6 bases and J by 0 bases, with 15 bases between the two germline ends. The CDR3 is 15 amino acids. Germline V gene sequence: CDR1 SGHAT, CDR2 FQNNGV. CDR3 bases: TGTGCCAGCAGTTTCGCAACAGGGAGCTCCTACGAGCAGTACTTC. The encoded protein is CASSFATGSSYEQYF.

The chain is built from TRBV20-1 and TRBJ1-1; tentatively, D is TRBD1 (6 bases). CDR1 is DFQATT and CDR2 is SNEGSKA in the germline V gene (reference sequence). The V end lost 3 bases, the J end lost 4 bases, and 15 bases lay between the germline ends. CDR3 length: 14 amino acids. CDR3: CSASLASRGTEAFF. The CDR3 region has the DNA TGCAGTGCTAGTTTGGCTTCCAGGGGCACTGAAGCTTTCTTT.

CDR3 DNA: TGTGCCAGCAGCCGTTCCAGGGGAGGGAATTCACCCCTCCACTTT. Its protein is CASSRSRGGNSPLHF. The J gene is TRBJ1-6, the V gene TRBV7-9; maybe TRBD1 (6 bases). This CDR3 is 15 amino acids long. V was clipped by 5 bases and J by 7 bases, with 15 bases between them. Per germline, CDR1 SEHNR and CDR2 FQNEAQ (reference sequence).

The V gene is TRBV7-6, the J gene TRBJ2-7; D may be TRBD1 (5 bases). CDR1 SGHVS and CDR2 FNYEAQ come from the germline V gene. The CDR3 consists of 13 residues. V gave up 1 base and J gave up 5 bases, with 9 bases separating them. CDR3 sequence: CASSLDRPHEQYF. DNA of the CDR3: TGTGCCAGCAGCTTAGACAGGCCCCACGAGCAGTACTTC.

CDR3 DNA: TGTGCCAGCAGCCAAGATACGAGGACGGTCTCCACCTTC. Translated, it gives CASSQDTRTVSTF. The rearrangement joins TRBV3-1 (or the pseudogene TRBV3-2) to TRBJ1-2; D unclear. The CDR3 is 13 residues long. Between the trimmed V and J ends, which lost 0 bases and 13 bases, there was a span of 15 bases. Germline CDR1 and CDR2: LGHDT and YNNKEL (reference sequence).

The chain couples TRBV30 to TRBJ1-3; weak D call: TRBD1 (6 bases). Germline V gene sequence: CDR1 GTSNPN, CDR2 SVGIG (reference sequence). With 7 bases removed from V and 0 bases from J, the gap between germline ends came to 13 bases. The CDR3 has 14 amino acids. DNA for the CDR3: TGTGCCTTAAAGGACAGTTTCTCTGGAAACACCATATATTTT. This translates into CALKDSFSGNTIYF.

The rearrangement joins TRBV7-8 to TRBJ2-2, with a weak D call TRBD2 (5 bases). Germline V lookup: CDR1 SGHVS, CDR2 FQNEAQ. The V and J ends lost 5 bases and 4 bases respectively, with 14 bases between them. This CDR3 spans 15 amino acids. The CDR3 DNA reads TGTGCCAGCAGCCCGAGTACTAGACCCACCGGGGAGCTGTTTTTT. Amino acid sequence: CASSPSTRPTGELFF. Full variable domain (missing parts from reference TRBV7-8 and TRBJ2-2): GAGVSQSPRYKVAKRGQDVALRCDPISGHVSLFWYQQALGQGPEFLTYFQNEAQLDKSGLPSDRFFAERPEGSVSTLKIQRTQQEDSAVYLCASSPSTRPTGELFFGEGSRLTVL.

J is TRBJ1-5 and V is TRBV24-1; 8 bases agree with TRBD1. The germline gives CDR1 KGHDR, CDR2 SFDVKD. The ends lost 2 bases at V and 3 bases at J; junction bases unmatched: 5. This CDR3 is built from 16 residues. The CDR3 loop reads CATSDSGGAPNQPQHF. CDR3 DNA: TGTGCCACCAGTGATTCAGGGGGCGCCCCCAATCAGCCCCAGCATTTT.

The chain carries TRBV9 and TRBJ2-7; 12 bases fit TRBD1. V dropped 3 bases and J dropped 7; count of bases not matched to a gene: 5. The CDR3 totals 14 residues. Germline-derived CDR1 and CDR2 are SGDLS and YYNGEE. CDR3 sequence reads: CASSAGQGAWEQYF. The CDR3 DNA sequence: TGTGCCAGCAGCGCGGGACAGGGGGCCTGGGAGCAGTACTTC.

V gene TRBV15 combines with J gene TRBJ1-1, with D hard to call. This CDR3 comprises 14 residues. In germline, CDR1 is LNHNV, CDR2 YYDKDF (reference sequence). Trimming left V 1 base short and J 4 bases short, with 10 bases between. Here the CDR3 DNA reads TGTGCCACCAGCAGAGGTGACTTTCCCACTGAAGCTTTCTTT. This gives the protein CATSRGDFPTEAFF.

This clone was observed once. The chain employs TRBV11-2 and TRBJ1-6; D call uncertain. Germline CDR1 SGHAT, CDR2 FQNNGV. The CDR3 sequence is 12 residues long. V was pared by 6 bases and J by 10 bases, with 10 bases between. The CDR3 loop is CASSPPRSPLHF. The CDR3, as DNA: TGTGCCAGCAGTCCACCGCGATCACCCCTCCACTTT.

V is TRBV30 and J is TRBJ1-2; D is ambiguous. CDR3 length: 12 amino acids. V was shortened by 0 bases and J by 8 bases, with 10 bases between the two germline ends. The V gene's germline CDR1 is GTSNPN and CDR2 SVGIG (reference sequence). CDR3 in amino acids: CAWSVSLWGYTF. DNA for the CDR3: TGTGCCTGGAGTGTATCCCTGTGGGGCTACACCTTC.

The gene calls are TRBV10-2 and TRBJ1-1; 9 positions match TRBD1. The ends lost 6 bases at V and 1 base at J; junction bases unmatched: 0. The CDR3 covers 13 residues. In germline, CDR1 is WSHSY, CDR2 SAAADI. CDR3 residues: CASRDRGNTEAFF. CDR3 nucleotide sequence: TGCGCCAGCAGGGACAGGGGGAACACTGAAGCTTTCTTT.

The CDR3 nucleotides read TGCGCCAGCAGCTCGGGACTCCTTCGGGAGCAGTTCTTC. This sequence encodes CASSSGLLREQFF. The gene calls are TRBV5-1 and TRBJ2-1; tentatively, D is TRBD2 (6 bases). V was shortened by 3 bases and J by 10 bases, with 14 bases between the two germline ends. Germline-derived CDR1 and CDR2 are SGHRS and YFSETQ. The CDR3 covers 13 residues.

V and J are TRBV19 and TRBJ2-7; perhaps TRBD1 as D (6 bases). The CDR3 covers 16 residues. Trimming took 0 bases from V and 1 from J, leaving 13 bases between them. Per the germline V gene, CDR1 is LNHDA and CDR2 is SQIVND (reference sequence). In nucleotides, the CDR3 is TGTGCCAGTAGTATAGATCATACAGGGTTATCCTACGAGCAGTACTTC. Translation: CASSIDHTGLSYEQYF.

V gene TRBV21-1 combines with J gene TRBJ2-3. TRBV21-1 is flagged as a pseudogene. This CDR3 comprises 17 residues. DNA of the CDR3: TGTGCCAGCAGCAAAAGGTTAGGTCCGTTCGGATCAGATACGCAGTATTTT. Translating gives CASSKRLGPFGSDTQYF.

The chain employs TRBV18 and TRBJ2-1; D is ambiguous. Looked up from germline, CDR1 is KGHSH and CDR2 is LQKENI. The CDR3 has 14 amino acids. V lost 1 base, J lost 2 bases, and 6 bases lay in between. The CDR3 sequence: CASSPRQPYNEQFF. The CDR3 bases are TGTGCCAGCTCACCACGCCAGCCCTACAATGAGCAGTTCTTC.

The chain links TRBV30 to TRBJ1-6, with no clear D. The CDR3 length is 14 residues. V lost 8 bases to trimming and J lost 5 bases, with 16 bases between them. Per germline, CDR1 GTSNPN and CDR2 SVGIG (reference sequence). The CDR3: CAGLRPADNSPLHF. The DNA of the CDR3 is TGTGCCGGCTTAAGGCCTGCGGATAATTCACCCCTCCACTTT. Supplemented by reference TRBV30 and TRBJ1-6, the full variable domain reads SQTIHQWPATLVQPVGSPLSLECTVEGTSNPNLYWYRQAAGRGLQLLFYSVGIGQISSEVPQNLSASRPQDRQFILSSKKLLLSDSGFYLCAGLRPADNSPLHFGNGTRLTVT.

This rearrangement joins TRBV24-1 to TRBJ2-3; D may be TRBD1 (5 bases). CDR3 length: 14 amino acids. Deletions cut 3 bases from V and 8 bases from J, with 14 bases between. Germline V CDR1 and CDR2: KGHDR, SFDVKD. CDR3 region: CATSDPSGYGTQYF. As DNA, the CDR3 is TGTGCCACCAGTGATCCCTCAGGGTATGGTACGCAGTATTTT.

The rearrangement joins TRBV12-3 or TRBV12-4 to TRBJ2-7, with D tentatively TRBD1 (5 bases). The CDR3 is 13 amino acids. The germline V and J ends were trimmed by 5 bases and 4 bases, with 12 bases remaining between them. CDR3 protein: CASSEQGPYEQYF. CDR3 DNA sequence: TGTGCCAGCAGTGAGCAGGGTCCATACGAGCAGTACTTC.

The chain links TRBV4-2 to TRBJ2-5, with a tentative D call TRBD1 (6 bases). The CDR3 is 14 residues long. CDR1 LGHNA and CDR2 YNFKEQ come from the germline V gene. Trimming shortened V by 1 base and J by 4 bases, and 10 bases separated the two germline ends. Written as DNA, the CDR3 is TGTGCCAGCAGCCAAGGGGGGCTGCGAGAGACCCAGTACTTC. Translated: CASSQGGLRETQYF.

V usage is TRBV7-2 and J usage is TRBJ1-5; D gene unclear. The CDR3 spans 15 residues. The germline V gene encodes CDR1 SGHTA and CDR2 FQGNSA. Trimming took off 1 base at V and 5 bases at J, with 12 bases between the two ends. The CDR3 spells CASSLVLEGYQPQHF. For the CDR3, the DNA is TGTGCCAGCAGCTTAGTTCTAGAAGGTTATCAGCCCCAGCATTTT.

The chain is built from TRBV10-1 and TRBJ1-2; 8 nucleotides align to TRBD1. The length of the CDR3 is 11 residues. Trimming took 9 bases from V and 6 from J; bases not matched to a gene: 3. The V gene's germline CDR1 is WNHNN and CDR2 SYGVQD (reference sequence). The CDR3 region is CARRQGHGYTF. CDR3 coding DNA: TGCGCCAGGAGACAGGGGCATGGCTACACCTTC.

This clone was seen more than once but under ten times. The chain uses TRBV11-2 and TRBJ1-1; unclear D gene. Germline V lookup: CDR1 SGHAT, CDR2 FQNNGV. This CDR3 is built from 11 residues. Trimming cost V 6 bases and J 7 bases, with 9 bases left between them. The CDR3 nucleotides are TGTGCCAGCAGTCAAGGTAATGAAGCTTTCTTT. The encoded protein is CASSQGNEAFF.